These T cell receptor beta chains were read from a single sample in a study of blood T cells in healthy people across ages. TCRdb itself ran the 5' RACE reads through MiXCR, one entry per CDR3 protein. The table lists some 690,000 distinct CDR3 sequences, about a fifth of them singletons. The sample was blood. The receptors derive from a man in his 70s in good health. CDR3s include the opening cysteine and the closing phenylalanine or tryptophan. The D gene is left open where the match is weak. Some rows mark clone size as missing; the rest say once, few, many or name a class of expanded clone.

cdr3_length j_call clone_size v_call d_call cdr3_nt cdr3_aa
14 TRBJ2-7 . TRBV7-6 . TGTGCCAGCAGTTCGAGAGGGGGAGGGCACGAGCAGTACTTC CASSSRGGGHEQYF
12 TRBJ2-1 few TRBV20-1 . TGCAGTGCTACCAGAGGGAACGATGAGCAGTTCTTC CSATRGNDEQFF
17 TRBJ2-3 few TRBV14 TRBD2 TGTGCCAGCAGCCTCCGCTCGACTAGCGGTGGGACAGATACGCAGTATTTT CASSLRSTSGGTDTQYF
14 TRBJ2-3 . TRBV6-1 . TGTGCCAGCAAAATGAGGCCTAGCACAGATACGCAGTATTTT CASKMRPSTDTQYF
18 TRBJ2-3 few TRBV20-1 TRBD2 TGCAGTGCTAGAGAGGGACTAGCGGGGATCACTAGCACAGATACGCAGTATTTT CSAREGLAGITSTDTQYF
14 TRBJ1-2 . TRBV7-2 TRBD1 TGTGCCAGCAACTGGGAGGGGGCTTACTATGGCTACACCTTC CASNWEGAYYGYTF
15 TRBJ2-3 . TRBV6-5 . TGTGCCAGCAGTTACGGCGGGAACGGGGCAGATACGCAGTATTTT CASSYGGNGADTQYF
15 TRBJ2-1 . TRBV12-3/TRBV12-4 TRBD2 TGTGCCAGCAGTTGGGCTAGCGGGATATACAATGAGCAGTTCTTC CASSWASGIYNEQFF
11 TRBJ2-1 few TRBV13 . TGTGCCAGCAGCTTCAGACTTGAGCAGTTCTTC CASSFRLEQFF
17 TRBJ2-3 . TRBV5-1 TRBD1 TGCGCCAGCAGCTTGCCAGGGACAGAGTATAGCACAGATACGCAGTATTTT CASSLPGTEYSTDTQYF
16 TRBJ1-3 . TRBV6-6 . TGTGCCAGCAGTCAATCGGGGGAACAGTCAAGAAACACCATATATTTT CASSQSGEQSRNTIYF
17 TRBJ2-1 . TRBV6-1 . TGTGCCAGCAGTGAAGTGTGGGGGAGTTCCTCCTACAATGAGCAGTTCTTC CASSEVWGSSSYNEQFF
13 TRBJ1-1 . TRBV20-1 . TGCAGTGCTACGCGCGGGGGGAGCACTGAAGCTTTCTTT CSATRGGSTEAFF
12 TRBJ2-7 few TRBV29-1 . TGCAGCGTTGAAAACGGTCGGGGGGAGCAGTACTTC CSVENGRGEQYF
15 TRBJ1-3 few TRBV6-5 . TGTGCCAGCAGTTTCCGACGGAGCTCTGGAAACACCATATATTTT CASSFRRSSGNTIYF
17 TRBJ2-3 . TRBV4-1 TRBD2 TGCGCCAGCAGCCAATCCAGCGGGGGGGATCACTCGGATACGCAGTATTTT CASSQSSGGDHSDTQYF
17 TRBJ2-1 . TRBV12-3/TRBV12-4 . TGCGCCAGCAGCCCAGCAGGGTCTTCGGCTACTACTAATGAGCAGTTCTTC CASSPAGSSATTNEQFF
14 TRBJ2-7 . TRBV6-1 TRBD2 TGTGCCAGCAGTCTGTCGCGGGAGGGCCTCGAGCAGTACTTC CASSLSREGLEQYF
14 TRBJ2-3 . TRBV7-9 . TGTGCCAGCAGCCCCAGTTCCCTGGGGGATACGCAGTATTTT CASSPSSLGDTQYF
15 TRBJ1-4 once TRBV5-8 . TGTGCCAGCAGCTGGAGGCCCGGAATTAATGAAAAACTGTTTTTT CASSWRPGINEKLFF
15 TRBJ1-4 . TRBV4-1 . TGCGCCAGCAGCCAATCCGAAGGGTGGGGTGAAAAACTGTTTTTT CASSQSEGWGEKLFF
14 TRBJ2-1 . TRBV28 . TGTGCCAGCAGTTTCGCGGGGTGGGTCAATGAGCAGTTCTTC CASSFAGWVNEQFF
14 TRBJ1-3 . TRBV5-5 . TGTGCCTCCGAGCGGGGGAGCTCTGGAAACACCATATATTTT CASERGSSGNTIYF
15 TRBJ1-4 . TRBV12-3/TRBV12-4 . TGTGCCAGCAGACGACAGCTCTCAACTAATGAAAAACTGTTTTTT CASRRQLSTNEKLFF
14 TRBJ1-1 . TRBV20-1 . TGCAGTGCCCCGGACAGTAGAGAGAACACTGAAGCTTTCTTT CSAPDSRENTEAFF
13 TRBJ2-3 . TRBV25-1 . TGTGCCAGCAATGAGCCTTTCACAGATACGCAGTATTTT CASNEPFTDTQYF
12 TRBJ2-5 few TRBV19 . TGTGCCAGTAGGGGTTTTGGTGAGACCCAGTACTTC CASRGFGETQYF
16 TRBJ2-1 . TRBV29-1 TRBD2 TGCAGCCAAAGGCTAGCGGGAGTCAACTCCTACAATGAGCAGTTCTTC CSQRLAGVNSYNEQFF
13 TRBJ1-2 . TRBV6-2/TRBV6-3 . TGTGCCAGCAGCCAGGATGGGCTTCGTGGCTACACCTTC CASSQDGLRGYTF
13 TRBJ1-1 few TRBV30 . TGTGCCTGGAGTTTCACAGGGAACACTGAAGCTTTCTTT CAWSFTGNTEAFF
12 TRBJ1-1 many TRBV24-1 . TGTGCCACTAGAGGGACTAACACTGAAGCTTTCTTT CATRGTNTEAFF
13 TRBJ1-1 . TRBV20-1 TRBD1 TGCAGTGCTAGCGGACAGGAGAACACTGAAGCTTTCTTT CSASGQENTEAFF
11 TRBJ1-4 . TRBV20-1 . TGCAGTGCTAGCTCGGGGAGAAAACTGTTTTTT CSASSGRKLFF
15 TRBJ2-5 . TRBV7-2 . TGTGCCAGCAGCTTAGAAGGACAGATCCAAGAGACCCAGTACTTC CASSLEGQIQETQYF
15 TRBJ2-1 . TRBV20-1 TRBD2 TGCAGTGCTAGACGGACTAGCGGGATGGGCAATGAGCAGTTCTTC CSARRTSGMGNEQFF
17 TRBJ2-3 few TRBV27 . TGTGCCAGCAGTCCCCTGCCGGTACTACAAGAGTCAGATACGCAGTATTTT CASSPLPVLQESDTQYF
15 TRBJ1-1 many TRBV2 . TGTGCCAGCAGTGAATATGCGGGCGCGGACACTGAAGCTTTCTTT CASSEYAGADTEAFF
13 TRBJ1-2 . TRBV18 . TGTGCCAGCTCAATAGGGAGGGCCTATGGCTACACCTTC CASSIGRAYGYTF
15 TRBJ2-3 few TRBV5-1 . TGCGCCAGCAGCTTAAACAGGGAGGGCACAGATACGCAGTATTTT CASSLNREGTDTQYF
15 TRBJ2-5 . TRBV20-1 . TGCAGTGCTAGAGCCCTAGGACTTCTTCAAGAGACCCAGTACTTC CSARALGLLQETQYF
13 TRBJ1-2 few TRBV27 . TGTGCCAGCAGGTCTTCAGGGGTCCGTGGCTACACCTTC CASRSSGVRGYTF
15 TRBJ2-5 . TRBV5-1 . TGCGCCAGCATGTATGGAAACGGGGCCCAAGAGACCCAGTACTTC CASMYGNGAQETQYF
13 TRBJ2-3 few TRBV27 . TGTGCCAGCAGGCCCGTGGGCACAGATACGCAGTATTTT CASRPVGTDTQYF
15 TRBJ1-4 . TRBV5-6 . TGTGCCAGCAGCAGGGACCGACTAATGACGGAAAAACTGTTTTTT CASSRDRLMTEKLFF
12 TRBJ2-3 few TRBV3-1 . TGTGCCAGCAGCCTAGCTATGAATACGCAGTATTTT CASSLAMNTQYF
14 TRBJ1-2 few TRBV5-1 . TGCGCCAGCAGCTTGGGCAGGGTTCGCTATGGCTACACCTTC CASSLGRVRYGYTF
16 TRBJ2-1 . TRBV12-3/TRBV12-4 TRBD2 TGTGCCAGCAGTTCTGGACCAGCGGGGATCCAAGAGACCCAGCACTTC CASSSGPAGIQETQHF
14 TRBJ2-1 . TRBV29-1 . TGCAGCACAAAGGATGACAGGAGCTACAATGAGCAGTTCTTC CSTKDDRSYNEQFF
17 TRBJ1-6 few TRBV7-8 . TGTGCCAGCAGCTTATTACCGTCTACCTCCTATAATTCACCCCTCCACTTT CASSLLPSTSYNSPLHF
13 TRBJ2-7 . TRBV7-8 . TGTGCCAGCTCCCTTAAATCAGGGGACGAGCAGTACTTC CASSLKSGDEQYF
17 TRBJ1-1 . TRBV15 . TGTGCCACCAGCAGAGAGAGGGGCCTGAGAGGGAACACTGAAGCTTTCTTT CATSRERGLRGNTEAFF